Listed here are 8 T cell receptor beta chains from one sample, sequenced in a study of Ad26.COV2.S vaccination and SARS-CoV-2 variants. Assay: immunoSEQ multiplex PCR; the TCRdb copy retains only in-frame clones and omits some. The sample gives a few hundred thousand clones, around nine tenths of which show up once; roughly 3.2% is in the top ten. Stated treatment: approximately 18 received Ad26.COV2.S at low or high dose, single or two shots; a few received placebo; per-sample allocation not given. On day 63 after the first injection, vaccine and placebo recipients gave samples. Sequencing was performed on peripheral blood, taken in a trial of Ad26.COV2.S vaccine versus placebo. The receptors were gathered from a person between 18 and 65 years old who received the Ad26.COV2.S COVID-19 vaccine or a placebo.

The chain couples TRBV7-3 to TRBJ2-6; D is unresolved. CDR1 is SGHTA and CDR2 is FQGTGA in the germline V gene. V lost 1 base, J lost 0 bases, and 7 bases lay in between. This CDR3 has 16 amino acids. Here the CDR3 DNA reads TGTGCCAGCAGCTTAAGGCCGGTCTCTGGGGCCAACGTCCTGACTTTC. It encodes CASSLRPVSGANVLTF.

This chain joins TRBV4-2 and TRBJ2-6; D not certain. The CDR3 covers 16 residues. The V gene lost 4 bases and the J gene lost 0 bases, with 10 bases spanning the gap. Germline lookup yields CDR1 LGHNA and CDR2 YNFKEQ. The DNA for the CDR3 is TGTGCCAGCAGCCCCCAGTCGGGCTCTGGGGCCAACGTCCTGACTTTC. Translated: CASSPQSGSGANVLTF.

V gene TRBV12-5 combines with J gene TRBJ1-5; no clear D gene. V lost 1 base and J lost 0, with 7 bases in between. The CDR3 is 15 residues long. Germline CDR1 LGHNT, CDR2 FRNRAP. CDR3 bases: TGTGCTAGTGGTTTGGGGCAGTATAGCAATCAGCCCCAGCATTTT. Its translation: CASGLGQYSNQPQHF.

V gene TRBV7-3 combines with J gene TRBJ2-2, with D perhaps TRBD1 or TRBD2 (5 bases each). This CDR3 is built from 15 residues. Deletions cut 3 bases from V and 0 bases from J, with 8 bases between. Germline V gives CDR1 SGHTA, CDR2 FQGTGA. CDR3 loop: CASSLGTANTGELFF. CDR3 bases: TGTGCCAGCAGCTTGGGGACCGCGAACACCGGGGAGCTGTTTTTT.

The chain links TRBV11-2 to TRBJ2-7; possibly TRBD2 for D (6 bases). V was shortened by 5 bases and J by 1 base, with 21 bases between the two germline ends. This CDR3 comprises 17 residues. Germline CDR1 and CDR2: SGHAT and FQNNGV. The CDR3 DNA is TGTGCCAGCAGCCCCCCCTTTTGGAGGGAATTTTCCTACGAGCAGTACTTC. Translation gives CASSPPFWREFSYEQYF.

This clone was counted once. The J gene is TRBJ1-2, the V gene TRBV18; D is unclear. V lost 2 bases, J lost 2 bases, and 6 bases lay in between. The CDR3 is made up of 13 amino acids. Germline loops: CDR1 KGHSH, CDR2 LQKENI. The CDR3: CASSPGENYGYTF. CDR3 nucleotides: TGTGCCAGCTCACCAGGGGAAAACTATGGCTACACCTTC.

The rearrangement links TRBV30 to TRBJ2-4; TRBD2 agrees at 7 bases. This CDR3 spans 14 amino acids. Germline CDR1 is GTSNPN and CDR2 is SVGIG (reference sequence). V shed 5 bases, J shed 3 bases, and the junction held 7 bases outside the gene matches. The CDR3 DNA reads TGTGCCTGGGACGGTGGGGGGGACAAAAACATTCAGTACTTC. This gives the protein CAWDGGGDKNIQYF.

This chain uses TRBV10-3 with TRBJ2-1; D gene ambiguous. Germline values: CDR1 ENHRY, CDR2 SYGVKD. The V gene lost 6 bases and the J gene lost 7 bases, with 19 bases spanning the gap. The CDR3 consists of 15 residues. For the CDR3, the DNA is TGTGCCATCAGACCCTACGGAGAAGGGTCGAATGAGCAGTTCTTC. This encodes CAIRPYGEGSNEQFF.